This T cell receptor beta chain was retrieved from a study of blood T cell repertoires in COVID-19 (dated by TCRdb to 2019 to 2021). Regarding the study in general: Collaborator samples came from the United States, Italy and Spain and covered acute and convalescent phases of COVID-19. The material from the prospective study consisted of cDNA or gDNA derived from T cells, B-cell-depleted T cells, or PBMCs. Subjects who had been exposed to COVID-19, were actively infected with it, or had recovered from it provided the deeply sampled blood TCRbeta repertoires that made up the dataset. The repertoires were released in a freely available public database intended as a resource for research on the immune response to SARS-CoV-2. The samples were drawn from two sources: the first 160 participants of the ongoing ImmuneRACE study, and some 1,300 subjects contributed by 6 global collaborators. The sample metadata nearly always contained a de-identified subject ID, COVID-19 status, age in years and sex. HLA class I and class II types, where available, came from metadata supplied by the sample provider rather than from assay-based typing. Overall study outcomes, separate from this receptor: The amount of clinical and demographic metadata varied by source and participant and was provided uncurated.

The cysteine opens and the phenylalanine closes a CDR3 of 13 amino acids. Only the CDR3 part of the read is kept: 39 bases, read in frame from the first base. Trimming at the junction amounts to 1 base on V and 11 bases on J, and the germline ends lie 11 bases apart. Looking up the germline V gene (reference sequence) yields CDR1 LNHNV and CDR2 YYDKDF. The immunoSEQ Assay, a bias-controlled multiplex PCR, was used to amplify TCRbeta CDR3 regions from genomic DNA. The source study handled its data this way. Within the assay, amplification of reference gene primers was used to estimate how many nucleated cells each sample contained. To quantify the absolute abundance of each unique TCRbeta CDR3 rearrangement, sequence reads were collapsed and filtered. For each sample, productive Simpson clonality was calculated as the square root of Simpson's diversity index across productive rearrangements. The clones in this table, taken by TCRdb from immuneACCESS, are in-frame only. Not every clone is retained; where verified, under half of the shortfall comes from an unresolved V gene, and the cause of the rest is unknown. The DNA was the basis for D and trimming; V, J and clone size are from that table. The sample table holds nearly 25,000 clones, of which over 75% were seen once. The leading ten clones occupy 2% to 2.5% of the sample.

One collaborating source in Seattle enrolled patients while the patients were actively infected and followed the patients over time throughout the course of disease. Each collaborating institution followed its own protocols to collect whole blood in K2EDTA tubes. For TCRbeta analysis, collaborators shipped samples as frozen whole blood, isolated PBMCs, or DNA extracted from either of those sample types. This clone was observed a handful of times. There is no known antigen for this receptor. No clone much larger than this one lies a single base away; base qualities are absent. This TCR was sampled from a woman in her seventies with COVID-19, enrolled during active disease. The chain is made from TRBV15 and TRBJ1-4, with no D gene named confidently. Sequencing used peripheral blood. The sequenced DNA is TGTGCCACCAGCAGAGTCAGACTTGAGAAACTGTTTTTT. Its product reads: CATSRVRLEKLFF.